A single T cell receptor (beta chain) is shown here with its context. What it binds is not known. This specimen comes from a study of T cell repertoires in cytomegalovirus infection. Across the study: Epitope selection comprised recently identified HLA-C-restricted CMV epitopes and well-studied HLA-B-restricted CMV epitopes. General study results and limits: There were carriers of CMV plus the relevant HLA, and cumulative public TCR beta family frequency identified them.

TCRdb itself ran the reads through MiXCR, one entry per CDR3 protein. The data show roughly 200,000 distinct CDR3 sequences, about 39% seen once. Per germline, CDR1 MNHNY and CDR2 SVGAGI (reference sequence). The CDR3 covers 14 residues. Trimming left V 5 bases short and J 12 bases short, with 20 bases between. The sequence was obtained from a human donor in good health (CMV status not recorded). Some clones in this sample may be carry-over from other donors' samples. The chain recombines TRBV6-6 with TRBJ2-1; possibly TRBD2 for D (6 bases). The sequenced sample was CD8+ T cells from cultured PBMCs, obtained from culture after CMV antigen stimulation. The chain's CDR3 is CASSPGMEKGGQFF. The CDR3 nucleotides are TGTGCCAGCAGTCCCGGGATGGAAAAGGGAGGGCAGTTCTTC.